This TCR beta chain was captured in a study of T cell responses to AZD1222 COVID-19 vaccine. Assay: immunoSEQ multiplex PCR; the TCRdb copy retains only in-frame clones and omits some. The table has 130,000 to 150,000 clones, about 90% seen once. Germline values: CDR1 MNHEY, CDR2 SVGAGI. This CDR3 spans 15 amino acids. V lost 0 bases, J lost 3 bases, and 9 bases lay in between. The sequences come from peripheral blood, collected on day 0 of AZD1222 vaccination. This TCR was sampled from an adult in good health. V and J are TRBV6-5 and TRBJ1-5; D gene unclear. CDR3 in DNA: TGTGCCAGCAGTTACTCGGCCAAGAACAATCAGCCCCAGCATTTT. Its protein is CASSYSAKNNQPQHF.